The T cell receptor beta chain under discussion was sequenced for a study of blood T cell repertoires in COVID-19. The wider study: Acute and convalescent COVID-19 samples came from the United States, Italy and Spain.

Clones were read by immunoSEQ multiplex PCR, and TCRdb kept only the in-frame ones, dropping some. The sample includes about 220,000 clones, around 86% of them seen just once. The CDR3 contains 13 residues. Germline values: CDR1 SGDLS, CDR2 YYNGEE. V shed 0 bases and J shed 10 bases, with 13 bases lying between them. J is TRBJ1-1 and V is TRBV9, with a tentative D call TRBD1 (5 bases). Sequencing was carried out using PBMCs or T cells enriched from blood (not recorded which). The clonotype originates from a woman aged 40 to 55 with acute COVID-19. This chain's CDR3 is CASSVGLGGRAFF. The CDR3, as DNA: TGTGCCAGCAGCGTAGGTCTCGGGGGAAGAGCTTTCTTT. Filled out from reference TRBV9 and TRBJ1-1, the complete variable domain reads DSGVTQTPKHLITATGQRVTLRCSPRSGDLSVYWYQQSLDQGLQFLIQYYNGEERAKGNILERFSAQQFPDLHSELNLSSLELGDSALYFCASSVGLGGRAFFGQGTRLTVV.